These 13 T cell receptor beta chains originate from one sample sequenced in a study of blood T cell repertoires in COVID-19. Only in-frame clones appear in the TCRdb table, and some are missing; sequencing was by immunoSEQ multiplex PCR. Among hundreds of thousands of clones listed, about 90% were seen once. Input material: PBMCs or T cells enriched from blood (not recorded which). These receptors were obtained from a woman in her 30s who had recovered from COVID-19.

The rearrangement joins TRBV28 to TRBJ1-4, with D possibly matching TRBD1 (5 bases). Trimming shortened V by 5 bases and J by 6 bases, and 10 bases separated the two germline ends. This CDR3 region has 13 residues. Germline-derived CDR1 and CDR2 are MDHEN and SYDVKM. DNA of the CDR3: TGTGCCAGCAGTGCCCAGGGTTATGAAAAACTGTTTTTT. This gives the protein CASSAQGYEKLFF.

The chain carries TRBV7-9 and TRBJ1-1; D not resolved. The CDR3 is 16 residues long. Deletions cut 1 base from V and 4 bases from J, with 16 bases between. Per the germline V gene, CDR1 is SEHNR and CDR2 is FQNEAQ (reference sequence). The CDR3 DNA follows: TGTGCCAGCAGCTTAGGACGGGAGGTCCCCCGCACTGAAGCTTTCTTT. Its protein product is CASSLGREVPRTEAFF.

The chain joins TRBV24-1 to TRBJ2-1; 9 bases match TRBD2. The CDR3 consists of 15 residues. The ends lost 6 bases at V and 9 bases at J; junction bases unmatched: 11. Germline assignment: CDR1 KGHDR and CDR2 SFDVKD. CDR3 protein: CATSLSLAGWGEQFF. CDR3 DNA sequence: TGTGCCACCAGTCTCAGCCTAGCGGGATGGGGTGAGCAGTTCTTC.

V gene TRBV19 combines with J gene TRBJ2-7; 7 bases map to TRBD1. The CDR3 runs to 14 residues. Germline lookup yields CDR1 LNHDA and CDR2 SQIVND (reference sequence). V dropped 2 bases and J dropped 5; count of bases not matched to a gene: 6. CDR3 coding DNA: TGTGCCAGTAGTATAATAACAGGGGTCAACGAGCAGTACTTC. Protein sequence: CASSIITGVNEQYF.

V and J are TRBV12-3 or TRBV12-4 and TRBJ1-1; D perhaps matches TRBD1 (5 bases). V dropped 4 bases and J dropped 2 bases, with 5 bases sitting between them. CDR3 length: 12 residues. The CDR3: CASSWTNTEAFF. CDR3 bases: TGTGCCAGCAGTTGGACAAACACTGAAGCTTTCTTT.

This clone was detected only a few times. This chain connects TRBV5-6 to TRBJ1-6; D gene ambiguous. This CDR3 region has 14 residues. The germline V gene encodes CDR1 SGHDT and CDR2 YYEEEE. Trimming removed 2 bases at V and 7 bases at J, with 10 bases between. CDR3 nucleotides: TGTGCCAGCAGCTTTTTACAGACCAATTCACCCCTCCACTTT. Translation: CASSFLQTNSPLHF.

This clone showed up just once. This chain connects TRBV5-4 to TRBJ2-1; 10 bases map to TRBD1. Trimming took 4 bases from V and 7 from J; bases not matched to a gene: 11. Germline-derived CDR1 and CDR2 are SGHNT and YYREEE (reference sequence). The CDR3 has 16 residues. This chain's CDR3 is CASSMGSGQGRNEQFF. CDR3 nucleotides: TGTGCCAGCAGCATGGGTTCGGGACAGGGGAGAAATGAGCAGTTCTTC.

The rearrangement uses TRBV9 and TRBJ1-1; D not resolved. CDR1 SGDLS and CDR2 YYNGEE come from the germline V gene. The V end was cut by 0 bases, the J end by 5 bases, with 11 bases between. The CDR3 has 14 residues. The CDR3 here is CASSVGPAGTEAFF. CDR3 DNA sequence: TGTGCCAGCAGCGTAGGGCCCGCGGGGACTGAAGCTTTCTTT.

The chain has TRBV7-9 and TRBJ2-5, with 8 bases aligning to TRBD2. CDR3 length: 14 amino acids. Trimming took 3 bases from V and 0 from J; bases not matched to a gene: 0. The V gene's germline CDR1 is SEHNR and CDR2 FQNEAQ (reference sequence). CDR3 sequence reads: CASSLGLDQETQYF. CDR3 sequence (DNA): TGTGCCAGCAGCTTGGGACTAGACCAAGAGACCCAGTACTTC.

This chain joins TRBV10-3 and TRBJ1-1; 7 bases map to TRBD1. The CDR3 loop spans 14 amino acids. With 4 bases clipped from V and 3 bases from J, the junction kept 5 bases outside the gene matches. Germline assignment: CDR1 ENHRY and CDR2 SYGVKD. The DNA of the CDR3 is TGTGCCATCAGTGCAGGGGGTAAATACACTGAAGCTTTCTTT. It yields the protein CAISAGGKYTEAFF.

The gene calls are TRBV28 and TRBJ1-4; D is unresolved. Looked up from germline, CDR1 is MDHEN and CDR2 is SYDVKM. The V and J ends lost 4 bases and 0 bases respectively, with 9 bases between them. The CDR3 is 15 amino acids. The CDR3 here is CASSSRRSTNEKLFF. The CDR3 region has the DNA TGTGCCAGCAGTTCCCGGCGGTCAACTAATGAAAAACTGTTTTTT.

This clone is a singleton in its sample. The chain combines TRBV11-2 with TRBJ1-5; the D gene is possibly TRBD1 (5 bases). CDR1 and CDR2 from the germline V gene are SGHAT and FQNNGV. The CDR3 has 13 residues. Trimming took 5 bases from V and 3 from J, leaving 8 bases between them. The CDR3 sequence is CASSQTDNQPQHF. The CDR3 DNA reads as TGTGCCAGCAGCCAGACAGACAATCAGCCCCAGCATTTT.

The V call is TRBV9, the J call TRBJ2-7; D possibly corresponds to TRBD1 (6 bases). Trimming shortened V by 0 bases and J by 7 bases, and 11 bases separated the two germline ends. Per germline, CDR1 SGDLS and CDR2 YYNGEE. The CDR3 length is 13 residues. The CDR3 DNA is TGTGCCAGCAGCGTAGGCAGGGGAGATGAGCAGTACTTC. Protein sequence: CASSVGRGDEQYF.